This T cell receptor (beta chain) was profiled in a study of cytomegalovirus exposure and HLA in healthy donors. Study context: HLA-typed donors were the source of some 80 million unique TCRs, which an early data release held.

Study results and limitations: In a later analysis, HLA-associated beta chains showed higher expansion and lower generation probabilities than comparable chains. Several V segments, TRBV6-2 and TRBV6-3 among them, could not be told apart and were dropped.

The CDR3 length is 14 residues. Germline V lookup: CDR1 SGHRS, CDR2 YFSETQ. With 0 bases removed from V and 5 bases from J, the gap between germline ends came to 8 bases. The PCR contained 60 Vbeta and 13 Jbeta primers. The method was immunoSEQ multiplex PCR; TCRdb's version includes in-frame clones alone and lacks a portion of them. The repertoire consists of tens of thousands of clones, with around a tenth occurring once and the leading ten covering 24%. Likely unrecorded immune exposures existed in these nominally healthy donors. In this sample, this clone turned up a few times. Antigen: not known. What was sequenced was PBMCs. The receptor was isolated from a man aged 60 to 69 in good health and CMV-seropositive. The chain links TRBV5-1 to TRBJ1-4; D remains unclear. The CDR3 sequence is CASSLDARNEKLFF. Written as DNA, the CDR3 is TGCGCCAGCAGCTTGGATGCCCGGAATGAAAAACTGTTTTTT.